This T cell receptor beta chain derives from a study of T cells after yellow fever vaccination. Study-wide results and limits: Boosting was followed by the reappearance of most primary-vaccination clones (around 95% CD4, about 90% CD8). Clonotype sharing between CD4 and CD8 compartments was small.

TCRdb reprocessed the 5' RACE reads via MiXCR and lists one record per CDR3 protein. The sample holds about 630,000 distinct CDR3 sequences, around an eighth seen once. As concerns this clonotype: Its target is not known.

The receptor was isolated from a young man who received the YFV17D yellow fever vaccine. The input for sequencing was PBMCs, taken on the day of the yellow fever booster vaccination.

DNA of the CDR3: TGTGCCACCAGTGATTCCCCGGGACAGGGGGCCCACGAGCAGTACTTC. It codes for CATSDSPGQGAHEQYF. The chain couples TRBV24-1 to TRBJ2-7, with TRBD1 matching 12 bases. With V trimmed by 2 bases and J by 5 bases, 6 bases remained unmatched. This CDR3 is 16 amino acids long. Germline V gene data show CDR1 as KGHDR and CDR2 as SFDVKD.